This T cell receptor (beta chain) was sequenced during a study of cytomegalovirus exposure and HLA in healthy donors. The PCR ran on 60 Vbeta and 13 Jbeta primers. The data were produced by immunoSEQ multiplex PCR, yet TCRdb's version contains in-frame clones alone and is incomplete. The sample includes around 140,000 clones, around 80% of them seen just once. Whole-study results and caveats: In a later analysis, a missense DCLRE1C variant was linked to TCR beta V- and J-gene trimming.

J lost 8 bases, V lost 5 bases, and 13 bases had no gene match. The CDR3 length is 17 residues. Germline V gene data show CDR1 as SGHTA and CDR2 as FQGNSA. As for this clone: The antigen is unknown.

The sequence came from a woman aged 55-70 years in good health and CMV-seropositive. The gene calls are TRBV7-2 and TRBJ2-1; 12 bases match TRBD2. Sequencing was carried out using PBMCs. CDR3 sequence reads: CASSTMGASGRAYEQFF. The DNA of the CDR3 is TGTGCCAGCAGCACGATGGGGGCTAGCGGGAGGGCCTATGAGCAGTTCTTC. The full variable domain, rest sourced from reference TRBV7-2 and TRBJ2-1, is GAGVSQSPSNKVTEKGKDVELRCDPISGHTALYWYRQSLGQGLEFLIYFQGNSAPDKSGLPSDRFSAERTGGSVSTLTIQRTQQEDSAVYLCASSTMGASGRAYEQFFGPGTRLTVL.